This passage covers 25 T cell receptor beta chains from one sample sequenced in a study of T cells in women clearing cervical HPV infection. TCRdb keeps only in-frame clones here, not all; method: immunoSEQ multiplex PCR. This sample's table has some 40,000 clones. Source material: blood buffy coat. Receptors were obtained from a woman between 18 and 70 years old with a cervical HPV16 infection that either progressed to CIN3+ or cleared (not recorded which).

Remarks on this clone: The read comes to an end 3 residues before the CDR3 does, leaving the germline J gene to fill in the end. J is TRBJ2-7 and V is TRBV28; TRBD2 aligns across 9 bases. The V segment lost 7 bases and the J segment 0 bases; nucleotides outside the gene matches: 1. The CDR3 runs to 13 residues. Germline V gene data show CDR1 as MDHEN and CDR2 as SYDVKM. CDR3 DNA (partial): TGTGCCAGCATAGCGGGGGTCTCCTACGAG. Translated, it gives CASIAGVSYE. The entire CDR3 reads CASIAGVSYEQYF.

Worth noting for this clone: The CDR3 goes on 3 residues after the read ends, and that part is filled in from the germline J gene. The gene calls are TRBV20-1 and TRBJ2-7; D may be TRBD2 (5 bases). The CDR3 runs 15 residues. Germline V lookup: CDR1 DFQATT, CDR2 SNEGSKA (reference sequence). V lost 6 bases to trimming and J lost 1 base, with 19 bases between them. CDR3 sequence reads: CSAAPWRGLSYEQYF. CDR3 bases read: TGCAGTGCCGCCCCCTGGCGAGGGCTGTCCTACGAG.

Regarding this clone: The read halts 3 residues ahead of the CDR3 end, with the missing end drawn from the germline J gene. This chain connects TRBV5-1 to TRBJ2-5, with 12 positions matching TRBD1. This CDR3 is 16 amino acids long. V gave up 4 bases and J gave up 2 bases; unmatched junction bases: 6. CDR1 SGHRS and CDR2 YFSETQ come from the germline V gene. CDR3 sequence: CASSDGTGGYQETQYF. The sequenced CDR3 bases are TGCGCCAGCAGCGACGGGACAGGGGGCTATCAAGAGACC.

Points on this clone: The read ends 3 residues shy of where the CDR3 ends; the end is completed using the germline J gene. The chain combines TRBV18 with TRBJ2-2; 13 bases align to TRBD2. Losses at the gene ends were 1 base for V and 4 bases for J; bases not matched to a gene: 3. Germline CDR1 is KGHSH and CDR2 is LQKENI. This CDR3 is 17 amino acids long. Incomplete CDR3 DNA: TGTGCCAGCTCACCACTGACTAGCGGGGGGCCCACCGGGGAG. Translation gives CASSPLTSGGPTGE. The complete CDR3 sequence is CASSPLTSGGPTGELFF.

For this clone: Read sequence stops 3 residues before the CDR3 end, and the germline J gene provides the missing end. The chain couples TRBV29-1 to TRBJ2-3; D possibly corresponds to TRBD1 (6 bases). CDR3 length: 13 residues. Per germline, CDR1 SQVTM and CDR2 ANQGSEA. The part of the CDR3 DNA that was read is TGCAGCGTTGCCGACAGGTTTCAAGAGACG. It encodes CSVADRFQET. The entire CDR3 protein is CSVADRFQETQYF.

With regard to this clone: An end of the junction differs from the germline gene, which may be a read error. The sequence runs out 3 residues before the end of the CDR3; the remainder is reconstructed from the germline J gene. The gene calls are TRBV19 and TRBJ2-7, with a tentative D call TRBD2 (6 bases). Germline-derived CDR1 and CDR2 are LNHDA and SQIVND (reference sequence). This CDR3 has 14 residues. Incomplete CDR3 DNA: TGTGCCAGTAGAATAGCGGTCCAGGCTGTCGAG. This sequence encodes CASRIAVQAVE. Given in full, the CDR3 is CASRIAVQAVEQYF.

Comment on this clone: The CDR3 end falls 3 residues outside the read, so it is completed with the germline J gene. This chain connects TRBV20-1 to TRBJ2-3; 7 nucleotides match TRBD2. The J segment lost 4 bases and the V segment lost 5 bases, leaving 21 bases of the junction unmatched. The CDR3 has 18 residues. Germline V gene sequence: CDR1 DFQATT, CDR2 SNEGSKA (reference sequence). The CDR3 reads CSALLLSAGELVSDTQYF. The CDR3 bases that were read are TGCAGTGCTCTACTCCTTAGCGCGGGAGAGTTGGTTTCAGATACG.

As concerns this clone: The read gets to within 3 residues of the CDR3 end, and the germline J gene fills in the rest. V is TRBV7-9 and J is TRBJ1-1; 8 bases are shared with TRBD1. V trimming: 5 bases; J trimming: 6 bases; junction bases outside the gene matches: 8. The CDR3 has 14 amino acids. CDR1 SEHNR and CDR2 FQNEAQ come from the germline V gene (reference sequence). The CDR3 region is CASSHGTGLSEAFF. The sequenced part of the CDR3 DNA is TGTGCCAGCAGCCATGGGACAGGTCTTTCTGAA.

As for this clone: Read data end 3 residues before the CDR3 end; the end is taken from the germline J gene. The V and J genes are TRBV2 and TRBJ2-5; 7 bases are a match to TRBD2. The CDR3 length is 14 residues. Germline CDR1 and CDR2: SNHLY and FYNNEI. V gave up 3 bases and J gave up 5 bases; unmatched junction bases: 6. The sequenced CDR3 bases are TGTGCCAGCAGTGACGGGGGGAGCTGGGAGACC. As protein: CASSDGGSWET. The whole CDR3 sequence reads CASSDGGSWETQYF.

On this clone: Read coverage stops 3 residues before the CDR3 terminus; the germline J gene supplies the remainder. The chain is built from TRBV2 and TRBJ2-3, with 8 bases that match TRBD2. CDR3 length equals 19 residues. V trimming: 1 base; J trimming: 2 bases; junction bases outside the gene matches: 14. Per germline, CDR1 SNHLY and CDR2 FYNNEI. The part of the CDR3 DNA that was read is TGTGCCAGCAGTGAAGGGATCGTCGGGGGGGATCTAAACACAGATACG. Encoded protein: CASSEGIVGGDLNTDT. The CDR3 in full is CASSEGIVGGDLNTDTQYF. The full variable domain, its missing parts supplied by reference TRBV2 and TRBJ2-3, is EPEVTQTPSHQVTQMGQEVILRCVPISNHLYFYWYRQILGQKVEFLVSFYNNEISEKSEIFDDQFSVERPDGSNFTLKIRSTKLEDSAMYFCASSEGIVGGDLNTDTQYFGPGTRLTVL.

As for this clone: The CDR3 end lies 3 residues beyond the end of the read and is filled in from the germline J gene. This rearrangement joins TRBV4-1 to TRBJ2-5; 7 positions match TRBD1. The junction had 7 bases not matched to a gene; V was cut back by 1 base and J by 2 bases. The CDR3 has 16 amino acids. Germline V CDR1 and CDR2: MGHRA, YSYEKL. The CDR3 bases that were read are TGCGCCAGCAGCCAAGGACAGGGTTTAGGACAAGAGACC. Protein: CASSQGQGLGQET. The whole CDR3 sequence is CASSQGQGLGQETQYF.

About this clone itself: The DNA ends 3 residues before the CDR3 does, and the rest of the CDR3 is filled in from the germline J gene. V and J are TRBV18 and TRBJ2-7; possible D gene TRBD1, 6 bases. Trimming pared 2 bases from V and 4 bases from J, leaving 24 bases between. The germline V gene has CDR1 KGHSH and CDR2 LQKENI. This CDR3 is built from 18 residues. The CDR3 DNA, read in part, is TGTGCCAGCTCACCAAACGGGCCGAGTGAGACAGGTCCTTACGAG. Protein sequence: CASSPNGPSETGPYE. The complete CDR3 reads CASSPNGPSETGPYEQYF.

About this clone itself: The CDR3 extends 3 residues past the end of the read, so its final part is completed from the germline J gene. This chain joins TRBV30 and TRBJ1-1; no firm D call. Between the trimmed V and J ends, which lost 0 bases and 4 bases, there was a span of 6 bases. The V gene's germline CDR1 is GTSNPN and CDR2 SVGIG (reference sequence). CDR3 size: 12 residues. Here the CDR3 reads CAWSVLRTEAFF. The sequenced CDR3 bases are TGTGCCTGGAGTGTACTACGCACTGAA. The variable domain in full, with the rest retrieved from reference TRBV30 and TRBJ1-1, is SQTIHQWPATLVQPVGSPLSLECTVEGTSNPNLYWYRQAAGRGLQLLFYSVGIGQISSEVPQNLSASRPQDRQFILSSKKLLLSDSGFYLCAWSVLRTEAFFGQGTRLTVV.

Note on this clone: Read coverage stops 3 residues before the CDR3 terminus; the germline J gene supplies the remainder. The chain recombines TRBV7-2 with TRBJ1-2; possibly TRBD1 for D (5 bases). Looked up from germline, CDR1 is SGHTA and CDR2 is FQGNSA. The ends were cut back, 2 bases at V and 3 bases at J, with 13 bases in the middle. The CDR3 runs 15 residues. The chain's CDR3 is CASSLYPGRYYGYTF. The CDR3 DNA, read in part, is TGTGCCAGCAGCTTATACCCAGGGCGGTACTATGGC.

Worth noting for this clone: One end of the junction does not line up with germline, which may come from a read error. Read sequence stops 3 residues before the CDR3 end, and the germline J gene provides the missing end. The chain uses TRBV7-9 and TRBJ1-1; tentatively, D is TRBD1 (5 bases). Germline CDR1 is SEHNR and CDR2 is FQNEAQ (reference sequence). The CDR3 covers 14 residues. Here the CDR3 reads CASSLVQGVTEAFF. Incomplete CDR3 DNA: TGTGCCAGCAGTTTAGTCCAGGGTGTCACTGAA.

As concerns this clone: The read halts 3 residues ahead of the CDR3 end, with the missing end drawn from the germline J gene. This rearrangement joins TRBV7-8 to TRBJ1-1; a possible D gene is TRBD1 (5 bases). Germline CDR1 reads SGHVS; CDR2 reads FQNEAQ. The germline V and J ends were trimmed by 7 bases and 1 base, with 10 bases remaining between them. The CDR3 is 13 residues long. The sequenced CDR3 bases are TGTGCCAGCAATGGGGCAGGGAACACTGAA. Amino acids: CASNGAGNTE. The whole CDR3 sequence is CASNGAGNTEAFF.

Comments on this clone: The sequenced fragment ends 3 residues before the CDR3 boundary, so the rest is inferred from the germline J gene. J is TRBJ1-1 and V is TRBV5-1; 9 bases match TRBD1. The CDR3 length is 16 residues. Trimming took 0 bases from V and 0 from J; bases not matched to a gene: 3. Germline values: CDR1 SGHRS, CDR2 YFSETQ. Incomplete CDR3 DNA: TGCGCCAGCAGCTTGGGAACAGGGGGCCTGAACACTGAA. Translated, it gives CASSLGTGGLNTE. From start to end, the CDR3 is CASSLGTGGLNTEAFF.

About this clone: The read ends 3 residues early relative to the CDR3; the germline J gene fills the gap. This chain connects TRBV7-3 to TRBJ1-6; TRBD1 matches 11 bases. After removal of 4 bases from V and 7 bases from J, the junction contained 3 bases not matched to a gene. Germline V lookup: CDR1 SGHTA, CDR2 FQGTGA. The CDR3 sequence is 15 residues long. This CDR3 is CASSSRDRGNSPLHF. CDR3 DNA, as far as it was read: TGTGCCAGCAGCTCCAGGGACAGGGGGAATTCACCC.

Comments on this clone: The sequenced fragment ends 3 residues before the CDR3 boundary, so the rest is inferred from the germline J gene. V is TRBV19 and J is TRBJ2-3, with D possibly being TRBD1 (5 bases). The V gene lost 4 bases and the J gene lost 1 base, with 15 bases spanning the gap. Germline CDR1 reads LNHDA; CDR2 reads SQIVND (reference sequence). The CDR3 loop spans 16 amino acids. CDR3 region: CASSSVTEQGTDTQYF. CDR3 DNA, as far as it was read: TGTGCCAGTAGTAGCGTGACAGAACAAGGCACAGATACG.

In regard to this clone: The read terminates 3 residues before the CDR3 end, so the remaining end is supplied by the germline J gene. This same CDR3 is encoded by further DNA sequences in the sample. This chain joins TRBV30 and TRBJ1-3; D is possibly TRBD1 (5 bases). Germline V gene lookup returns CDR1 GTSNPN and CDR2 SVGIG (reference sequence). V dropped 1 base and J dropped 0 bases, with 13 bases sitting between them. The CDR3 sequence is 16 residues long. CDR3 region: CAWSGTTVTSGNTIYF. Partial CDR3 DNA: TGTGCCTGGAGTGGAACGACAGTAACCTCTGGAAACACC. The entire variable domain, with the rest obtained from reference TRBV30 and TRBJ1-3, is as follows: SQTIHQWPATLVQPVGSPLSLECTVEGTSNPNLYWYRQAAGRGLQLLFYSVGIGQISSEVPQNLSASRPQDRQFILSSKKLLLSDSGFYLCAWSGTTVTSGNTIYFGEGSWLTVV.

Here the CDR3 reads CASSPGGEKTQYF. CDR3 DNA, as far as it was read: TGCGCCAGCAGCCCGGGGGGCGAAAAGACC. The chain couples TRBV5-1 to TRBJ2-5; D is perhaps TRBD2 (7 bases). The CDR3 goes on 3 residues after the read ends, and that part is filled in from the germline J gene. The CDR3 extends over 13 amino acids. CDR1 is SGHRS and CDR2 is YFSETQ in the germline V gene. With 4 bases removed from V and 6 bases from J, the gap between germline ends came to 13 bases.

With respect to this clone: The read is 3 residues too short to cover the CDR3 end, so that end is filled in from the germline J gene. The chain joins TRBV19 to TRBJ2-1; 10 bases line up with TRBD2. Per the germline V gene, CDR1 is LNHDA and CDR2 is SQIVND (reference sequence). V gave up 8 bases and J gave up 6 bases; unmatched junction bases: 7. The CDR3 length is 14 residues. This CDR3 reads CASRTSGSSNEQFF. Incomplete CDR3 DNA: TGTGCCAGTCGGACTAGCGGTTCATCCAATGAG.

On this clone: The CDR3 is cut off 3 residues early in the read; its end comes from the germline J gene. The rearrangement uses TRBV3-1 (or the pseudogene TRBV3-2) and TRBJ2-7, with D tentatively TRBD1 (7 bases). V shed 1 base and J shed 3 bases, with 19 bases lying between them. Germline V gene data show CDR1 as LGHDT and CDR2 as YNNKEL (reference sequence). The CDR3 spans 17 residues. The CDR3 region is CASSQGGAGTAGYEQYF. The CDR3 bases that were read are TGTGCCAGCAGCCAAGGAGGTGCGGGGACAGCAGGCTACGAG.

Comment on this clone: The read terminates 3 residues ahead of where the CDR3 ends, so the germline J gene completes it. The V call is TRBV28, the J call TRBJ1-4; tentative D call: TRBD1 (5 bases). This CDR3 region has 14 residues. V was pared by 8 bases and J by 6 bases, with 16 bases between. The germline CDR1 and CDR2 sequences are MDHEN and SYDVKM. The sequenced CDR3 bases are TGTGCCAGCGGCGGGGGGGGAGGAGATGAAAAA. Its translation: CASGGGGGDEK. The full CDR3 reads CASGGGGGDEKLFF.

As to this clone: The read ends 3 residues before the CDR3 terminus; that terminus is restored from the germline J gene. The chain has TRBV5-1 and TRBJ2-3, with 13 bases aligning to TRBD2. V was clipped by 4 bases and J by 6 bases; unmatched bases: 11. In germline, CDR1 is SGHRS, CDR2 YFSETQ. The CDR3 contains 17 residues. CDR3 amino acids: CASSTHTSGRAPDTQYF. CDR3 bases read: TGCGCCAGCAGCACTCACACTAGCGGGAGGGCCCCCGATACG.